The 27 T cell receptor beta chains below were found in one sample sequenced in a study of T cells in Graves' hyperthyroidism and ophthalmopathy (dated 2019 in TCRdb). Receptors were amplified or captured by multiplex PCR. The sequencer listed for this sample is Illumina HiSeq 2000. Amplification of TCR beta CDR3 regions was carried out from RNA transcripts. For the first round of RT-PCR on the TCR CDR3, the HTBI primer set was used together with the Qiagen OneStep RT-PCR kit. TCRdb applied fastp at Q25 and MiXCR to the public reads, then kept only in-frame beta chains. Rows matching on CDR3 protein sequence are summarized as one entry with the most common DNA and genes. This sample has roughly 570,000 distinct CDR3 sequences in its table, and approximately 15% of those were observed once. The ten largest make up roughly 6.6% of the sample. Sequenced input: blood. These receptors came from a woman under 40 with Graves' hyperthyroidism.

This clonotype was detected a few times. The CDR3 DNA reads TGTGCCAGCAGCTCCCGACAGAATAATCAGCCCCAGCATTTT. This codes for CASSSRQNNQPQHF. This rearrangement joins TRBV28 to TRBJ1-5; tentative D call: TRBD1 (5 bases). From germline, CDR1 is MDHEN and CDR2 SYDVKM. V lost 6 bases to trimming and J lost 4 bases, with 13 bases between them. This CDR3 comprises 14 residues.

V is TRBV7-9 and J is TRBJ2-7; D is ambiguous. V was clipped by 6 bases and J by 2 bases, with 11 bases between them. Looked up from germline, CDR1 is SEHNR and CDR2 is FQNEAQ (reference sequence). The CDR3 has 13 amino acids. DNA of the CDR3: TGTGCCAGCAGAAACACTACCACCTACGAGCAGTACTTC. It translates to CASRNTTTYEQYF.

This clonotype was counted ten times or more. This chain connects TRBV10-3 to TRBJ2-7, with D perhaps TRBD1 (6 bases). V shed 3 bases and J shed 6 bases, with 12 bases lying between them. The CDR3 is 13 amino acids. The germline gives CDR1 ENHRY, CDR2 SYGVKD. The CDR3 loop reads CAISEPSRGEQYF. CDR3 in DNA: TGTGCCATCAGTGAACCAAGCAGGGGCGAGCAGTACTTC.

This clonotype was seen a handful of times. This may be a read error: a much more frequent sequence differs by one nucleotide. The gene calls are TRBV7-2 and TRBJ2-7; weak D call: TRBD1 (6 bases). The CDR3 contains 17 residues. Germline values: CDR1 SGHTA, CDR2 FQGNSA. DNA for the CDR3: TGTGCCAGCGGCTTAGTCGCAGGTTACGAGGGGGCCTACGAGCAGTACTTC. Translating gives CASGLVAGYEGAYEQYF.

This clonotype was detected ten times or more. The chain employs TRBV7-9 and TRBJ2-1; tentatively, D is TRBD2 (6 bases). Germline V gene sequence: CDR1 SEHNR, CDR2 FQNEAQ (reference sequence). The CDR3 extends over 11 amino acids. The ends were cut back, 11 bases at V and 6 bases at J, with 11 bases in the middle. The CDR3 loop reads CALAQSNEQFF. For the CDR3, the DNA is TGTGCCCTAGCGCAATCCAATGAGCAGTTCTTC.

V is TRBV19 and J is TRBJ2-1, with TRBD1 matching 9 bases. Germline V gene lookup returns CDR1 LNHDA and CDR2 SQIVND (reference sequence). This CDR3 has 16 amino acids. J was trimmed by 0 bases and V by 6 bases; bases with no gene match: 6. The CDR3 here is CASRHRGPSSYNEQFF. In nucleotides, the CDR3 is TGTGCCAGTAGACACAGGGGGCCTAGCTCCTACAATGAGCAGTTCTTC.

In its sample, this clonotype was seen many times. The chain is built from TRBV7-8 and TRBJ2-4; tentative D call: TRBD2 (7 bases). This CDR3 is built from 15 residues. V was pared by 1 base and J by 6 bases, with 13 bases between. From germline, CDR1 is SGHVS and CDR2 FQNEAQ. CDR3 amino acids: CASSLVRGGVNIQYF. CDR3 coding DNA: TGTGCCAGCAGCTTAGTTAGGGGGGGTGTAAACATTCAGTACTTC.

This chain uses TRBV28 with TRBJ1-6; TRBD1 matches 8 bases. Germline CDR1 reads MDHEN; CDR2 reads SYDVKM. The CDR3 is 14 amino acids. Unmatched junction bases numbered 11, after V lost 2 bases and J lost 17 bases. The CDR3, as DNA: TGTGCCAGCAGTTTAAATTGGGGACAGGCCCCTATCCACTTT. This encodes CASSLNWGQAPIHF.

At least ten counts were recorded for this clonotype. This rearrangement joins TRBV6-2 or TRBV6-3 to TRBJ2-7; weak D call: TRBD2 (5 bases). The CDR3 length is 13 residues. Germline V CDR1 and CDR2: MNHEY, SVGEGT. V was cut by 7 bases and J by 6 bases, with 16 bases left in between. The CDR3 sequence is CASKRRGVPEQYF. The CDR3 region has the DNA TGTGCCAGCAAGCGTCGGGGAGTACCCGAGCAGTACTTC.

The genes are TRBV27 and TRBJ2-1; 7 bases map to TRBD2. This CDR3 contains 15 residues. V was clipped by 8 bases and J by 1 base; unmatched bases: 8. The germline V gene has CDR1 MNHEY and CDR2 SMNVEV (reference sequence). CDR3 protein: CASVRGGGSYNEQFF. Here the CDR3 DNA reads TGTGCCAGCGTGCGTGGGGGGGGGTCCTACAATGAGCAGTTCTTC.

Ten or more counts support this clonotype. V and J are TRBV27 and TRBJ2-5, with 8 nucleotides matching TRBD1. The length of the CDR3 is 14 residues. Germline assignment: CDR1 MNHEY and CDR2 SMNVEV (reference sequence). V shed 5 bases, J shed 2 bases, and the junction held 4 bases outside the gene matches. The CDR3 here is CASSPDRVQETQYF. In DNA, the CDR3 is TGTGCCAGCAGTCCGGACAGGGTACAAGAGACCCAGTACTTC.

This clonotype was seen more than once but under ten times. The chain uses TRBV12-3 or TRBV12-4 and TRBJ2-1, with D hard to call. V shed 1 base and J shed 9 bases, with 16 bases lying between them. This CDR3 spans 15 amino acids. The CDR3 loop is CASSLGRRLLPEQFF. CDR3 nucleotides: TGTGCCAGCAGTTTAGGGCGACGGTTACTTCCTGAGCAGTTCTTC.

This clonotype appeared many times. This chain connects TRBV20-1 to TRBJ2-7, with a tentative D call TRBD2 (6 bases). CDR1 is DFQATT, CDR2 SNEGSKA, per germline (reference sequence). This CDR3 region has 15 residues. Trimming stripped 5 bases from V and 1 base from J, with 18 bases between. DNA of the CDR3: TGCAGTGCTGCTAGCGAGGGCACCGGGTCCTACGAGCAGTACTTC. Translation gives CSAASEGTGSYEQYF.

J is TRBJ1-1 and V is TRBV20-1; no clear D gene. CDR1 and CDR2 (germline): DFQATT, SNEGSKA (reference sequence). The germline V and J ends were trimmed by 6 bases and 4 bases, with 9 bases remaining between them. This CDR3 contains 11 residues. In nucleotides, the CDR3 is TGCAGTGCCCTTACCGCCACTGAAGCTTTCTTT. Translating it yields CSALTATEAFF.

This clonotype was found many times. The chain is built from TRBV27 and TRBJ1-1; 7 bases agree with TRBD1. The CDR3 runs 14 residues. With V trimmed by 7 bases and J by 1 base, 6 bases remained unmatched. Germline V lookup: CDR1 MNHEY, CDR2 SMNVEV (reference sequence). Here the CDR3 DNA reads TGTGCCAGCACCCCAACAGGGGCGAACACTGAAGCTTTCTTT. Translated: CASTPTGANTEAFF.

This clonotype was counted many times. The CDR3 region has the DNA TGTGCCAGCAGTTCCACACCCGAACAGGTCGATGGCTACACCTTC. Its translation is CASSSTPEQVDGYTF. The rearrangement links TRBV28 to TRBJ1-2; a weak D match, TRBD1 (5 bases). The CDR3 extends over 15 amino acids. Trimming stripped 4 bases from V and 6 bases from J, with 18 bases between. Per germline, CDR1 MDHEN and CDR2 SYDVKM.

The chain couples TRBV4-3 to TRBJ2-5; 12 positions match TRBD1. In germline, CDR1 is LGHNA, CDR2 YSLEER. V gave up 0 bases and J gave up 4 bases; unmatched junction bases: 15. This CDR3 comprises 20 residues. The CDR3 is CASSQEPRDRGLGGLETQYF. Written as DNA, the CDR3 is TGCGCCAGCAGCCAAGAACCCCGGGACAGGGGGCTCGGTGGTTTAGAGACCCAGTACTTC.

J is TRBJ2-2 and V is TRBV19; D is unclear. The V gene's germline CDR1 is LNHDA and CDR2 SQIVND (reference sequence). The CDR3 totals 12 residues. Deletions cut 10 bases from V and 7 bases from J, with 13 bases between. The CDR3 DNA follows: TGTGCCACGGCCAAGCTCGACGGGGAGCTGTTTTTT. This encodes CATAKLDGELFF.

J is TRBJ2-1 and V is TRBV19; TRBD2 matches 10 bases. The ends lost 6 bases at V and 4 bases at J; junction bases unmatched: 9. This CDR3 has 16 amino acids. Per the germline V gene, CDR1 is LNHDA and CDR2 is SQIVND (reference sequence). The CDR3 protein is CASRPTGTSDYNEQFF. The CDR3 nucleotides read TGTGCCAGTAGACCAACCGGGACTAGCGATTACAATGAGCAGTTCTTC.

This chain uses TRBV20-1 with TRBJ2-1; 10 bases fit TRBD2. The CDR3 loop spans 15 amino acids. Germline CDR1 reads DFQATT; CDR2 reads SNEGSKA (reference sequence). After removal of 2 bases from V and 6 bases from J, the junction contained 7 bases not matched to a gene. Here the CDR3 DNA reads TGCAGTGCTAGACCTAGCGGGAGACCCTTCAATGAGCAGTTCTTC. Its translation: CSARPSGRPFNEQFF.

The chain joins TRBV15 to TRBJ2-1, with D maybe TRBD2 (5 bases). This CDR3 contains 16 residues. V was clipped by 4 bases and J by 0 bases, with 13 bases between them. In germline, CDR1 is LNHNV, CDR2 YYDKDF (reference sequence). The CDR3 sequence is CATSTLQGSSYNEQFF. The CDR3 coding sequence is TGTGCCACCAGCACCCTACAAGGGAGCTCCTACAATGAGCAGTTCTTC. The entire variable domain, with the rest obtained from reference TRBV15 and TRBJ2-1, is as follows: DAMVIQNPRYQVTQFGKPVTLSCSQTLNHNVMYWYQQKSSQAPKLLFHYYDKDFNNEADTPDNFQSRRPNTSFCFLDIRSPGLGDTAMYLCATSTLQGSSYNEQFFGPGTRLTVL.

This clonotype was counted a few times. The gene calls are TRBV5-1 and TRBJ1-2; possibly TRBD1 for D (5 bases). The CDR3 spans 15 residues. Germline lookup yields CDR1 SGHRS and CDR2 YFSETQ. Trimming took off 4 bases at V and 4 bases at J, with 17 bases between the two ends. CDR3 DNA: TGCGCCAGCAGCCAAACAGGCCTCACGAGCTATGGCTACACCTTC. Translation gives CASSQTGLTSYGYTF.

This clonotype was found many times. The chain links TRBV11-2 to TRBJ2-1; TRBD1 matches at 7 bases. The CDR3 is made up of 18 amino acids. The trim removed 5 bases at V and 1 base at J, leaving 14 bases unmatched. Germline V gene data show CDR1 as SGHAT and CDR2 as FQNNGV. This CDR3 reads CASSKETGYRRSYNEQFF. The CDR3, as DNA: TGTGCCAGCAGCAAAGAGACAGGGTACCGGAGGTCCTACAATGAGCAGTTCTTC. Based on the CDR3 plus reference TRBV11-2 and TRBJ2-1, the full variable domain is EAGVAQSPRYKIIEKRQSVAFWCNPISGHATLYWYQQILGQGPKLLIQFQNNGVVDDSQLPKDRFSAERLKGVDSTLKIQPAKLEDSAVYLCASSKETGYRRSYNEQFFGPGTRLTVL.

This clonotype showed up many times. The chain employs TRBV3-1 and TRBJ1-6, with a tentative D call TRBD1 (6 bases). Germline CDR1 reads LGHDT; CDR2 reads YNNKEL (reference sequence). Trimming removed 1 base from V and 8 bases from J, with 18 bases in between. This CDR3 has 17 amino acids. CDR3 in amino acids: CASSQVLGTRFHSPLHF. CDR3 in DNA: TGTGCCAGCAGCCAAGTCCTTGGGACACGGTTTCATTCACCCCTCCACTTT.

This clonotype was observed many times. The V call is TRBV7-9, the J call TRBJ2-3; unclear D gene. This CDR3 comprises 14 residues. The germline gives CDR1 SEHNR, CDR2 FQNEAQ (reference sequence). V was cut by 5 bases and J by 2 bases, with 11 bases left in between. CDR3 nucleotides: TGTGCCAGCAGCCCCACTGCCCCCACAGATACGCAGTATTTT. As protein: CASSPTAPTDTQYF. Using reference TRBV7-9 and TRBJ2-3 for the parts outside the CDR3, the full variable domain is DTGVSQNPRHKITKRGQNVTFRCDPISEHNRLYWYRQTLGQGPEFLTYFQNEAQLEKSRLLSDRFSAERPKGSFSTLEIQRTEQGDSAMYLCASSPTAPTDTQYFGPGTRLTVL.

This clonotype was detected only a few times. The genes are TRBV10-3 and TRBJ2-7, with TRBD2 matching over 11 bases. CDR3 length equals 14 residues. V trimming: 10 bases; J trimming: 3 bases; junction bases outside the gene matches: 8. The germline V gene has CDR1 ENHRY and CDR2 SYGVKD. CDR3 sequence: CATAGTSGVYEQYF. Written as DNA, the CDR3 is TGTGCCACCGCAGGGACTAGCGGAGTCTACGAGCAGTACTTC.

This clonotype was recorded at least ten times. The chain uses TRBV7-3 and TRBJ1-3; D is ambiguous. Trimming stripped 4 bases from V and 0 bases from J, with 19 bases between. The CDR3 covers 18 residues. Germline CDR1 and CDR2: SGHTA and FQGTGA. The CDR3 region is CASSSRVSSECSGNTIYF. The CDR3 DNA reads as TGTGCCAGCAGCTCCAGAGTCTCGTCTGAGTGCTCTGGAAACACCATATATTTT.